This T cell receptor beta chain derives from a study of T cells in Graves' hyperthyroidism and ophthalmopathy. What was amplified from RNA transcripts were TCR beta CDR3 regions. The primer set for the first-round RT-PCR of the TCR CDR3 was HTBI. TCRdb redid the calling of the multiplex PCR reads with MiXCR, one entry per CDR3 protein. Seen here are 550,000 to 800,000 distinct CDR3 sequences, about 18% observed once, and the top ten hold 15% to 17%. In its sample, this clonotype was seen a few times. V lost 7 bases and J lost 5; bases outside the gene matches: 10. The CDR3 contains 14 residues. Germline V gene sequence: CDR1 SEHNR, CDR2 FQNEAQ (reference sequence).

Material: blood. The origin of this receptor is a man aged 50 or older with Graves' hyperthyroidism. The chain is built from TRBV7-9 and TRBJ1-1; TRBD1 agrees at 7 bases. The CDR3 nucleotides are TGTGCCAGCATTCGAGACAGGGTCGGAACTGAAGCTTTCTTT. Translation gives CASIRDRVGTEAFF. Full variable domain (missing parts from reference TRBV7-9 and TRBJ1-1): DTGVSQNPRHKITKRGQNVTFRCDPISEHNRLYWYRQTLGQGPEFLTYFQNEAQLEKSRLLSDRFSAERPKGSFSTLEIQRTEQGDSAMYLCASIRDRVGTEAFFGQGTRLTVV.